This is a list of T cell receptor beta chains from one sample in a study of cytotoxic CD8 clonotypes in ibrutinib-treated CLL. The data were produced by immunoSEQ multiplex PCR, yet TCRdb's version contains in-frame clones alone and is incomplete. The table has 150,000 or so clones, around 80% seen once. Here the sequenced sample was PBMCs, taken after 12 months of ibrutinib treatment. The receptors originated from a human donor with chronic lymphocytic leukemia. Both conserved end residues are trimmed from each CDR3.

J,V,CDR3
TRBJ2-5,TRBV28,ASRAGQGAGETQY
TRBJ2-7,TRBV9,ASSVSGRAATYEQY
TRBJ2-2,TRBV11-2,ASVRRGFANTGELF
TRBJ2-1,TRBV5-6,ASSLAAGLAGVAEQF
TRBJ1-3,TRBV11-3,ASSSGNTIY
TRBJ2-5,TRBV18,ASSNPGETQY
TRBJ2-5,TRBV29-1,SVQGWETQY
TRBJ2-5,TRBV27,ASSHQAGGVQETQY
TRBJ2-1,TRBV5-5,ASSLESRQGVDEQF
TRBJ2-5,TRBV5-1,ASSLIFGGGTQETQY
TRBJ2-1,TRBV11-3,ASSLGPVNEQF
TRBJ2-6,TRBV4-3,ASSQQRGLGANVLT
TRBJ1-2,TRBV27,ASSITGNYGYT
TRBJ2-7,TRBV13,ASSLLAKPYEQY
TRBJ2-7,TRBV11-2,ASSLGAGGSYEQY
TRBJ2-1,TRBV12-5,ASGHNNEQF
TRBJ2-1,TRBV4-3,ASSPQGASYNEQF
TRBJ2-3,TRBV7-8,ASSLVGLTDTQY
TRBJ2-1,TRBV27,ASSFSVGTSGSGEQF
TRBJ2-7,TRBV25-1,ASAGQGRGSYEQY
TRBJ1-4,TRBV19,ASSPSGEKLF
TRBJ2-7,TRBV9,ASSNRQGTNEQY